The rows below give T cell receptor beta chains drawn from one sample of a study of T cell responses to AZD1222 COVID-19 vaccine. Produced via immunoSEQ multiplex PCR; TCRdb's table is partial and in-frame only. The table includes 90,000 to 150,000 clones, 91% detected once. This specimen consisted of peripheral blood, obtained on day 0 of AZD1222 vaccination. Receptors originate from an adult in good health. CDR3s include the opening cysteine and the closing phenylalanine or tryptophan. Fields, in order: J gene, D gene, V gene, clone size, CDR3 protein, CDR3 DNA. D genes are given only for firm matches. Expanded clones are given a class, and other clones once, few, many or no size at all.

TRBJ1-1 | NA | TRBV27 | NA | CASSSPYWNTEAFF | TGTGCCAGCAGTTCCCCATACTGGAACACTGAAGCTTTCTTT
TRBJ1-5 | NA | TRBV12-3/TRBV12-4 | NA | CASGWTANQPQHF | TGTGCCAGCGGTTGGACAGCCAATCAGCCCCAGCATTTT
TRBJ2-1 | TRBD2 | TRBV27 | NA | CASSPRTIAGAYNEQFF | TGTGCCAGCAGTCCCCGGACCATAGCGGGAGCCTACAATGAGCAGTTCTTC
TRBJ1-2 | NA | TRBV25-1 | NA | CASSGQGYGYTF | TGTGCCAGCAGTGGGCAGGGATATGGCTACACCTTC
TRBJ1-5 | NA | TRBV19 | NA | CASNELNNQPQHF | TGTGCCAGTAACGAGCTTAACAATCAGCCCCAGCATTTT
TRBJ1-6 | NA | TRBV5-4 | NA | CASSIYDSAYNSPLHF | TGTGCCAGCAGTATATATGACAGTGCGTATAATTCACCCCTCCACTTT
TRBJ1-1 | TRBD1 | TRBV5-4 | NA | CASSGQGWEVTEAFF | TGTGCCAGCAGCGGACAGGGGTGGGAAGTCACTGAAGCTTTCTTT
TRBJ2-3 | NA | TRBV27 | NA | CASSPRGGSRALYTQYF | TGTGCCAGCAGTCCCAGGGGAGGAAGCAGGGCCCTATATACGCAGTATTTT
TRBJ1-1 | NA | TRBV10-3 | NA | CAISEGAGHLNTEAFF | TGTGCCATCAGTGAGGGGGCAGGACACTTGAACACTGAAGCTTTCTTT
TRBJ2-1 | NA | TRBV5-6 | few | CASILRRAQYNEQFF | TGTGCCAGCATCCTGCGGCGGGCGCAATACAATGAGCAGTTCTTC
TRBJ1-1 | TRBD1 | TRBV30 | NA | CAWLRDREAFF | TGTGCCTGGTTAAGGGACAGGGAAGCTTTCTTT
TRBJ1-1 | NA | TRBV14 | once | CASSQDLGGNTEAFF | TGTGCCAGCAGCCAAGATTTGGGAGGGAACACTGAAGCTTTCTTT
TRBJ2-1 | NA | TRBV9 | NA | CASSVGSGGYNEQFF | TGTGCCAGCAGCGTAGGGTCCGGGGGCTACAATGAGCAGTTCTTC
TRBJ1-1 | NA | TRBV7-6 | NA | CASSPLGEIEAFF | TGTGCCAGCAGCCCCTTGGGCGAAATTGAAGCTTTCTTT
TRBJ2-3 | NA | TRBV3-1/TRBV3-2 | NA | CASSQVGGTDTQYF | TGTGCCAGCAGCCAAGTCGGAGGCACAGATACGCAGTATTTT
TRBJ1-1 | NA | TRBV27 | NA | CASSFGRLNTEAFF | TGTGCCAGCAGCTTTGGACGGTTGAACACTGAAGCTTTCTTT
TRBJ2-5 | NA | TRBV3-1/TRBV3-2 | once | CASSPRRGTQYF | TGTGCCAGCAGCCCCCGGCGGGGGACCCAGTACTTC
TRBJ1-6 | TRBD1 | TRBV30 | few | CAWGTGVRSPLHF | TGTGCCTGGGGCACAGGGGTGCGGTCACCCCTCCACTTT
TRBJ2-2 | NA | TRBV5-4 | NA | CASSTGGDANTGELFF | TGTGCCAGCAGCACCGGGGGTGACGCGAACACCGGGGAGCTGTTTTTT
TRBJ1-5 | NA | TRBV5-6 | NA | CASSLGVVEQPQHF | TGTGCCAGCAGCTTGGGGGTCGTTGAACAGCCCCAGCATTTT
TRBJ1-2 | NA | TRBV5-1 | NA | CASSLYGVRGYTF | TGCGCCAGCAGCTTGTACGGGGTCCGCGGCTACACCTTC
TRBJ1-5 | NA | TRBV18 | NA | CASSPGDRSQPQHF | TGTGCCAGCTCACCGGGGGATAGGAGCCAGCCCCAGCATTTT
TRBJ2-4 | NA | TRBV5-1 | NA | CASSHGTGENIQYF | TGCGCCAGCAGCCATGGGACTGGCGAAAACATTCAGTACTTC
TRBJ2-1 | NA | TRBV2 | few | CASTLGRRDEQFF | TGTGCCAGCACCCTTGGACGACGCGATGAGCAGTTCTTC
TRBJ1-3 | NA | TRBV3-1/TRBV3-2 | NA | CASSHPGNTIYF | TGTGCCAGCAGCCACCCCGGGAACACCATATATTTT
TRBJ1-3 | TRBD1 | TRBV6-5 | NA | CASSRQGDGNTIYF | TGTGCCAGCAGTCGACAGGGGGATGGAAACACCATATATTTT
TRBJ2-7 | NA | TRBV27 | NA | CASSDNYEQYF | TGTGCCAGCAGTGACAACTACGAGCAGTACTTC
TRBJ2-7 | NA | TRBV7-2 | NA | CASSRVGGGTPSYEQYF | TGTGCCAGCAGCCGCGTCGGGGGCGGCACTCCCTCCTACGAGCAGTACTTC
TRBJ2-2 | TRBD2 | TRBV2 | NA | CASSRDYLSGELFF | TGTGCCAGCAGCAGGGACTACCTTTCCGGGGAGCTGTTTTTT
TRBJ1-3 | NA | TRBV6-5 | NA | CASSFGNTIYF | TGTGCCAGCAGTTTCGGGAACACCATATATTTT
TRBJ2-5 | TRBD2 | TRBV4-2 | NA | CASSPGLAGREETQYF | TGTGCCAGCAGCCCGGGACTAGCGGGAAGAGAGGAGACCCAGTACTTC
TRBJ2-3 | TRBD1 | TRBV6-5 | NA | CASSSLTGLTDTQYF | TGTGCCAGCAGTTCCCTGACAGGGCTCACAGATACGCAGTATTTT
TRBJ1-2 | NA | TRBV5-1 | NA | CASSLGSQTYGYTF | TGCGCCAGCAGCTTGGGATCCCAGACCTATGGCTACACCTTC
TRBJ2-5 | TRBD1 | TRBV11-2 | NA | CASSRLTGGRTQYF | TGTGCCAGCAGCCGACTGACAGGGGGCCGGACCCAGTACTTC
TRBJ1-2 | NA | TRBV12-5 | NA | CASGPSDSSYGYTF | TGTGCTAGTGGTCCCTCGGACAGCTCCTATGGCTACACCTTC
TRBJ1-6 | TRBD1 | TRBV13 | NA | CASRIRGAYNSPLHF | TGTGCCAGCAGGATCAGGGGGGCCTATAATTCACCCCTCCACTTT
TRBJ2-3 | NA | TRBV7-6 | NA | CASSLGGRGPPNTQYF | TGTGCCAGCAGCTTAGGCGGCAGGGGTCCTCCCAATACGCAGTATTTT
TRBJ2-3 | TRBD2 | TRBV12-3/TRBV12-4 | NA | CASSKTPGLAVNF | TGTGCCAGCAGCAAGACACCGGGACTAGCGGTTAATTTT
TRBJ2-1 | NA | TRBV19 | NA | CASSIAKNPTYNEQFF | TGTGCCAGTAGTATAGCCAAGAACCCAACCTACAATGAGCAGTTCTTC
TRBJ1-2 | NA | TRBV27 | NA | CASSPLPQGNYGYTF | TGTGCCAGCAGTCCCCTCCCCCAGGGAAACTATGGCTACACCTTC
TRBJ1-1 | NA | TRBV2 | NA | CATGRNTEAFF | TGTGCCACCGGACGGAACACTGAAGCTTTCTTT